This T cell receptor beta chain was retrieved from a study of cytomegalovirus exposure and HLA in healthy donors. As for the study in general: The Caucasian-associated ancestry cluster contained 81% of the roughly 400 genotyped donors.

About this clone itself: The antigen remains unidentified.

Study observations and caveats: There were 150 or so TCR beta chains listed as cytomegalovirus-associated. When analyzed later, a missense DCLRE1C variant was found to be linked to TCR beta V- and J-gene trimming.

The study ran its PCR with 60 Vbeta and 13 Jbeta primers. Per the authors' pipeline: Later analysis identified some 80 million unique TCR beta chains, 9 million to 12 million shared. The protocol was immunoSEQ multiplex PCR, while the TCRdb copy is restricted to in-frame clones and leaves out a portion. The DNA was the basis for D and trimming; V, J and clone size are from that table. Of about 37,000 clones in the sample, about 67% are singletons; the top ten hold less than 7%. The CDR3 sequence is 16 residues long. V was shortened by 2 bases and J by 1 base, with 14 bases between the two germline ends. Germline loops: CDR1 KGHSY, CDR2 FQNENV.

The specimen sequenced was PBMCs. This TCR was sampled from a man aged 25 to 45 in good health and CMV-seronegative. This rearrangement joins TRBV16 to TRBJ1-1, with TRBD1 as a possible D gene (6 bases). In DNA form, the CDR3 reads TGTGCCAGCAGCCAAGGAACACAGGGAAAGAACACTGAAGCTTTCTTT. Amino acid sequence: CASSQGTQGKNTEAFF.